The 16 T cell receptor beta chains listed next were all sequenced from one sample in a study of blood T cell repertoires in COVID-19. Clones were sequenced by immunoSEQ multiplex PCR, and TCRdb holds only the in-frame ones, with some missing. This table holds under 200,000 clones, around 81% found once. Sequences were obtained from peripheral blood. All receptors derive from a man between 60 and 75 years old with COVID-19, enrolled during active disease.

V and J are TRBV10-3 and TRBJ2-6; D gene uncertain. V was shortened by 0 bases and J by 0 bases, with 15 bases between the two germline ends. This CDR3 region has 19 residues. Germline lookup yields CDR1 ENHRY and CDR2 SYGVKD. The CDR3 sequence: CAISESIWNSVSGANVLTF. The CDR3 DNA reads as TGTGCCATCAGTGAGTCGATATGGAACAGTGTCTCTGGGGCCAACGTCCTGACTTTC.

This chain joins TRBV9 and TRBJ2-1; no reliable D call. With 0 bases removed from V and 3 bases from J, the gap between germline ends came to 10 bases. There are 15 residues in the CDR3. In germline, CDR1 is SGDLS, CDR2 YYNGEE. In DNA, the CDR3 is TGTGCCAGCAGCGTAGATGTAACAAGCTACAATGAGCAGTTCTTC. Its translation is CASSVDVTSYNEQFF.

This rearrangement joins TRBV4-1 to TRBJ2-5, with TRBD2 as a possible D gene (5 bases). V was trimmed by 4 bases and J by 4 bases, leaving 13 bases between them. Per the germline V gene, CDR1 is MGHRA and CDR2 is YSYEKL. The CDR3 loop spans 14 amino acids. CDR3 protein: CASSPGLSGETQYF. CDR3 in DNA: TGCGCCAGCAGCCCCGGACTCTCTGGAGAGACCCAGTACTTC.

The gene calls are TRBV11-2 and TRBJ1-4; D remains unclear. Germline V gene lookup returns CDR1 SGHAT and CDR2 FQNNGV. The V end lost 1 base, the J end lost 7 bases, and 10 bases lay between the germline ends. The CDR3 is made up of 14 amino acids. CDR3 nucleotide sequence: TGTGCCAGCAGCTTAGGCATCTCCAGTGAAAAACTGTTTTTT. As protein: CASSLGISSEKLFF.

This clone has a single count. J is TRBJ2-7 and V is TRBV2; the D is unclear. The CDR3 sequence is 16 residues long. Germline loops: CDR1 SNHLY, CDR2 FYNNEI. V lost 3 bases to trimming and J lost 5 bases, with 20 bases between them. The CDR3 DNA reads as TGTGCCAGCAGTGAGAGAGAGTCCGGGTCGTGGAACGAGCAGTACTTC. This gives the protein CASSERESGSWNEQYF.

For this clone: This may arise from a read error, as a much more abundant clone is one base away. CDR3: CASSSGTGPSPLHF. For the CDR3, the DNA is TGCGCCAGCAGCTCCGGGACAGGGCCCTCACCCCTCCACTTT. The chain recombines TRBV10-1 with TRBJ1-6; 9 positions agree with TRBD1. The germline V gene encodes CDR1 WNHNN and CDR2 SYGVQD (reference sequence). The CDR3 has 14 amino acids. J was trimmed by 10 bases and V by 6 bases; bases with no gene match: 7.

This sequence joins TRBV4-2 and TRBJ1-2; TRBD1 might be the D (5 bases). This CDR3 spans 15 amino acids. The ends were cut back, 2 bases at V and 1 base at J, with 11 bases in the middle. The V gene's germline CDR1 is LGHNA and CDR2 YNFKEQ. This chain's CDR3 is CASSQNKGLNYGYTF. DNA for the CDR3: TGTGCCAGCAGCCAAAACAAGGGGCTTAACTATGGCTACACCTTC.

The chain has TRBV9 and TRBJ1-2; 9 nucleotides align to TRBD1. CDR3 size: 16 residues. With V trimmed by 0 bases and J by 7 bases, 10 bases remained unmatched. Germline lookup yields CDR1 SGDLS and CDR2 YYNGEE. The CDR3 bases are TGTGCCAGCAGCGTAGAGATCAGGGGGACAGGGACTGGCTACACCTTC. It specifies CASSVEIRGTGTGYTF.

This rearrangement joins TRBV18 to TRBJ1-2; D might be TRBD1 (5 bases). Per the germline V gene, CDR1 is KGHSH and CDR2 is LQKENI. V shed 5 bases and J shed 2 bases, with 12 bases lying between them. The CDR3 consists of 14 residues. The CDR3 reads CASSLDTGNYGYTF. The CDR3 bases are TGTGCCAGCTCATTAGATACAGGAAACTATGGCTACACCTTC.

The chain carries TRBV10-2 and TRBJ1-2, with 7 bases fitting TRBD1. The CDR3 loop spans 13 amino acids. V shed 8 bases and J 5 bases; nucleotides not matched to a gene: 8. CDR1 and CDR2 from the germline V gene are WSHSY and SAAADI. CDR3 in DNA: TGCGCCAGCGGAGGGGGCCAGATTTATGGCTACACCTTC. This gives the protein CASGGGQIYGYTF.

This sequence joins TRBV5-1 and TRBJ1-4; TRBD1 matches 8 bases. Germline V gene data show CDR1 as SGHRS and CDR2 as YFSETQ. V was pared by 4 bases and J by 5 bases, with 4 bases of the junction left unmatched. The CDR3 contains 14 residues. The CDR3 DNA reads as TGCGCCAGCAGCCTGACAGGGGACAATGAAAAACTGTTTTTT. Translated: CASSLTGDNEKLFF.

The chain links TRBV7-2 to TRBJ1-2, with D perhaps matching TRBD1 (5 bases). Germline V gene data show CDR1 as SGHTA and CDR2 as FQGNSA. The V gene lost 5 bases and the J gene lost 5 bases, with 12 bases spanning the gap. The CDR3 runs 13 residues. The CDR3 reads CASSTVPGYGYTF. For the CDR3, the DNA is TGTGCCAGCAGCACGGTCCCAGGGTATGGCTACACCTTC.

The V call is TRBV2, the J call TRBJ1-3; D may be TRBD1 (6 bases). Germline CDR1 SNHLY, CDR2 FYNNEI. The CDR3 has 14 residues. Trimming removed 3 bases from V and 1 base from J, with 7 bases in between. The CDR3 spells CASSDRGSGNTIYF. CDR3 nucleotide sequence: TGTGCCAGCAGTGACAGGGGATCTGGAAACACCATATATTTT.

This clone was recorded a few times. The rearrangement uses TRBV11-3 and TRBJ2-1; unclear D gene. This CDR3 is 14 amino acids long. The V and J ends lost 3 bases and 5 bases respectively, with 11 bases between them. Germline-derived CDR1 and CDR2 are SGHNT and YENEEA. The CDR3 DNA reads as TGTGCCAGCAGCTTTACGGAGTTCGACAATGAGCAGTTCTTC. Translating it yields CASSFTEFDNEQFF.

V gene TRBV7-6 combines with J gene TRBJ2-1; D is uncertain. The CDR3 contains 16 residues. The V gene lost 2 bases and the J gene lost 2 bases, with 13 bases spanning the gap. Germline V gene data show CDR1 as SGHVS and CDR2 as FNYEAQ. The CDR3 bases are TGTGCCAGCAGCTTAAACCCGGCGACAACCTACAATGAGCAGTTCTTC. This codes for CASSLNPATTYNEQFF.

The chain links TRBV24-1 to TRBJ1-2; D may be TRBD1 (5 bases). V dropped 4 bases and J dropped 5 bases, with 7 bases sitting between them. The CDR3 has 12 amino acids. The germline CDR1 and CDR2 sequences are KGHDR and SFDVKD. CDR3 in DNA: TGTGCCACCAGTGAAAGGGGTTATGGCTACACCTTC. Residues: CATSERGYGYTF.